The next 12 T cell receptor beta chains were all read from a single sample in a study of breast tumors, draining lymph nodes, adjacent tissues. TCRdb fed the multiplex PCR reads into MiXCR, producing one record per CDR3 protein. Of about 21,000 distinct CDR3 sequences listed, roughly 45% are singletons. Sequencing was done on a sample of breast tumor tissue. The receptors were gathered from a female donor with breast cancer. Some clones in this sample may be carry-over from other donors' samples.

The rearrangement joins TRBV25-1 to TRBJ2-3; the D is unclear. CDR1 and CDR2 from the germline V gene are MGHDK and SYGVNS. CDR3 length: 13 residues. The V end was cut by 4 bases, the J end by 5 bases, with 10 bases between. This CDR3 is CASSASAKDTQYF. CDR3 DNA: TGTGCCAGCAGTGCGTCAGCGAAAGATACGCAGTATTTT.

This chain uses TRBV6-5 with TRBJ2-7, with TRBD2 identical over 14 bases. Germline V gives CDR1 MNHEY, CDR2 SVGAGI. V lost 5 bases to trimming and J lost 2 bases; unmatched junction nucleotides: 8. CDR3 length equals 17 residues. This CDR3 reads CASSPSGTSGGTYEQYF. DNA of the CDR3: TGTGCCAGCAGTCCCTCCGGGACTAGCGGGGGAACCTACGAGCAGTACTTC.

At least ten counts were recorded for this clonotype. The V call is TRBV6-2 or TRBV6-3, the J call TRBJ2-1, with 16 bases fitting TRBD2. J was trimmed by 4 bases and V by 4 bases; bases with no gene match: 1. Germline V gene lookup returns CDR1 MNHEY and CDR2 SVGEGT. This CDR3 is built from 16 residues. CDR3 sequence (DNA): TGTGCCAGCAGTTGGGGACTAGCGGGAGGGTACAATGAGCAGTTCTTC. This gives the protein CASSWGLAGGYNEQFF.

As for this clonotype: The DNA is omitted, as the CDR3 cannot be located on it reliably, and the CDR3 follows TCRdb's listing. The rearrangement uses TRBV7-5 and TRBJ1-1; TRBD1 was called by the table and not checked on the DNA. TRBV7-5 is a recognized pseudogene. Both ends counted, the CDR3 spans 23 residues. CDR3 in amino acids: CISVPEDSRARATEGGMNTEAFF.

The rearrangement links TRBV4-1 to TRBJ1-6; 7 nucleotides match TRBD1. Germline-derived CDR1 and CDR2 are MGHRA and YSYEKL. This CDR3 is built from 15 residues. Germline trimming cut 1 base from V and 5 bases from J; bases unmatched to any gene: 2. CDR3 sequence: CASSQGGQDNSPLHF. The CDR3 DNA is TGCGCCAGCAGCCAAGGTGGACAGGATAATTCACCCCTCCACTTT.

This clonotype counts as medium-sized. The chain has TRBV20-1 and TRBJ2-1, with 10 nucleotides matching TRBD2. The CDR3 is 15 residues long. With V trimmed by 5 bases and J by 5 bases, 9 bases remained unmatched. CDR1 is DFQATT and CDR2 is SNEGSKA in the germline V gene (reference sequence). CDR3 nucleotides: TGCAGTGCTGGGGCTAGCGGGAGTCGAAACAATGAGCAGTTCTTC. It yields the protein CSAGASGSRNNEQFF.

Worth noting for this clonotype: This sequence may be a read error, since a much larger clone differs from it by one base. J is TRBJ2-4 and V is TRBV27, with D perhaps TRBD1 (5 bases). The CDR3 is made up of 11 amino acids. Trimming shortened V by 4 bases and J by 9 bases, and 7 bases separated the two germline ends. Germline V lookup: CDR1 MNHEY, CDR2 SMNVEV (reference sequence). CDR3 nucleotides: TGTGCCAGCAGTTACAGGAGCATTCAGTACTTC. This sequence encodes CASSYRSIQYF.

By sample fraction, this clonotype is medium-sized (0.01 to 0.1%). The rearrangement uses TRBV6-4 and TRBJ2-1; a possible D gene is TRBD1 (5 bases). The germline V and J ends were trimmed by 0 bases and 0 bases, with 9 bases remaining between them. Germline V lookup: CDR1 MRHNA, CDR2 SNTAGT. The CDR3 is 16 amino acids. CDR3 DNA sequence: TGTGCCAGCAGTGACTCGAATAGGGGCTCCTACAATGAGCAGTTCTTC. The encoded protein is CASSDSNRGSYNEQFF.

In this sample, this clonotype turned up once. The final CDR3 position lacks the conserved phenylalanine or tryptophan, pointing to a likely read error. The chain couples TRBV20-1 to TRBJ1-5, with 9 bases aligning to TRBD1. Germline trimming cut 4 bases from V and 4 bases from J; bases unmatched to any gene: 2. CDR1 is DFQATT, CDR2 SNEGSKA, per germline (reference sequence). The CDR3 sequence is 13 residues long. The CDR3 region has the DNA TGCAGTGCTACGGACAGGGGTAATCAGCCCCAGCATGGT. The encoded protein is CSATDRGNQPQHG.

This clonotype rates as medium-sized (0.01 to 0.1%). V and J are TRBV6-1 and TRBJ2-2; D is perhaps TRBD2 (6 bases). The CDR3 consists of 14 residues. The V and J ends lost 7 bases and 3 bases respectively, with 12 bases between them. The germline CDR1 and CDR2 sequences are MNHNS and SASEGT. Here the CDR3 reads CASKSGVDTGELFF. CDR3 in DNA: TGTGCCAGCAAATCGGGAGTTGACACCGGGGAGCTGTTTTTT.

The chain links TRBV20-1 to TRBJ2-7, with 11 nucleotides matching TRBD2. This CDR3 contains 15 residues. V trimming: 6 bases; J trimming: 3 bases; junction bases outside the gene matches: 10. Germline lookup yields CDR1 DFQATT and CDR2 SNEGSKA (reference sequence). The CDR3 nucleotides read TGCAGTGCCGAGACGCTAGCGGGAGGAGTCTACGAGCAGTACTTC. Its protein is CSAETLAGGVYEQYF.

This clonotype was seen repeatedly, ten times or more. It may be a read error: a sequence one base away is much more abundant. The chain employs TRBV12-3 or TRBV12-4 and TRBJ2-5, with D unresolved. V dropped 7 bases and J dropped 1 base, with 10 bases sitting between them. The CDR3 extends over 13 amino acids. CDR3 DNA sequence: TGTGCCAGCAAGTTCGGCGGCCAAGAGACCCAGTACTTC. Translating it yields CASKFGGQETQYF.